These 28 T cell receptor beta chains came from one sample sequenced in a study of human CD8 memory T cell subsets. The authors made TCR beta libraries using UMI-labeled 5' RACE. TCRdb reprocessed the 5' RACE reads and reports one entry per CDR3 protein, with no DNA. The sample is made up of 19,000 or so distinct CDR3 sequences, and the top ten hold around 6.1% of it. Input material: CD8+ stem-like memory T cells (TSCM and TCM) sorted from PBMCs. Subset of the sample: stem-like memory CD8 T cells (TSTEM), CCR7+ PD-1- TIGIT-. The receptors were sampled from a human donor in good health.

CDR3 residues: CASRPKTGGSYNEQFF. This chain joins TRBV6-6 and TRBJ2-1; TCRdb lists TRBD1, though no DNA is available to test this call. The CDR3 length is 16 residues. Per the germline V gene, CDR1 is MNHNY and CDR2 is SVGAGI (reference sequence).

Judged by frequency, this clonotype is medium-sized. This chain joins TRBV5-1 and TRBJ2-4; TCRdb's D gene call, TRBD2, goes unchecked for lack of DNA. Germline V CDR1 and CDR2: SGHRS, YFSETQ. This CDR3 has 15 residues. CDR3 region: CASSLESEGKNIQYF.

The V call is TRBV28, the J call TRBJ1-2; TCRdb picks TRBD1, but there is no DNA to check that call. Germline CDR1 and CDR2: MDHEN and SYDVKM. The CDR3 has 17 residues. The chain's CDR3 is CASSSSLGTGVYYGYTF.

The chain has TRBV7-8 and TRBJ1-5; the D call from TCRdb, TRBD1, cannot be confirmed without DNA. Germline CDR1 reads SGHVS; CDR2 reads FQNEAQ. The CDR3 is 15 amino acids. The CDR3: CASSLGRGSGQPQHF.

This clonotype is called medium-sized based on its frequency. V usage is TRBV5-1 and J usage is TRBJ2-7. Germline-derived CDR1 and CDR2 are SGHRS and YFSETQ. This CDR3 has 15 amino acids. The CDR3 loop is CASSPANTAFDEQYF. The whole variable domain, filled in from reference TRBV5-1 and TRBJ2-7, reads KAGVTQTPRYLIKTRGQQVTLSCSPISGHRSVSWYQQTPGQGLQFLFEYFSETQRNKGNFPGRFSGRQFSNSRSEMNVSTLELGDSALYLCASSPANTAFDEQYFGPGTRLTVT.

By frequency, this clonotype is medium-sized. The J gene is TRBJ2-3, the V gene TRBV12-3 or TRBV12-4. The CDR3 is 11 residues long. The CDR3 region is CASSLGDTQYF.

In terms of frequency, this clonotype is medium-sized. The chain combines TRBV27 with TRBJ2-7. Germline assignment: CDR1 MNHEY and CDR2 SMNVEV (reference sequence). The CDR3 is made up of 16 amino acids. CDR3 region: CASSLSSGERSYEQYF.

The chain combines TRBV12-3 or TRBV12-4 with TRBJ2-7; TCRdb indicates TRBD1, and absent DNA this call remains unverified. The CDR3 length is 15 residues. The CDR3 is CASSFKRGVSYEQYF.

This rearrangement joins TRBV28 to TRBJ2-7. The CDR3 consists of 14 residues. Germline values: CDR1 MDHEN, CDR2 SYDVKM. CDR3 sequence: CASSNGQGSYEQYF.

CDR3 loop: CATGTVPTYEQYF. The chain links TRBV10-2 to TRBJ2-7; TCRdb's D call, TRBD1, is unchecked because there is no DNA. The length of the CDR3 is 13 residues. CDR1 and CDR2 from the germline V gene are WSHSY and SAAADI.

The chain is built from TRBV13 and TRBJ1-2; the D call from TCRdb, TRBD1, cannot be confirmed without DNA. CDR3 length equals 15 residues. The germline CDR1 and CDR2 sequences are PRHDT and FYEKMQ (reference sequence). CDR3 sequence: CASSTWDTQFYGYTF.

The chain recombines TRBV27 with TRBJ2-7; lacking DNA, the TRBD2 call made by TCRdb goes unchecked. The CDR3 is 18 residues long. Per the germline V gene, CDR1 is MNHEY and CDR2 is SMNVEV (reference sequence). CDR3 protein: CASSLLSAGTSGSGEQYF.

This chain's CDR3 is CASSQDWQYNEQFF. The chain employs TRBV4-1 and TRBJ2-1. This CDR3 is 14 amino acids long. Germline V gene lookup returns CDR1 MGHRA and CDR2 YSYEKL.

In terms of frequency, this clonotype is medium-sized. The rearrangement uses TRBV28 and TRBJ2-7; TCRdb's D gene call, TRBD1, goes unchecked for lack of DNA. The length of the CDR3 is 15 residues. The germline V gene has CDR1 MDHEN and CDR2 SYDVKM. CDR3 region: CASSLGQTGTYEQYF.

V usage is TRBV7-9 and J usage is TRBJ2-7; TCRdb lists TRBD1, though no DNA is available to test this call. The CDR3 sequence is 14 residues long. The V gene's germline CDR1 is SEHNR and CDR2 FQNEAQ (reference sequence). The CDR3 spells CASSPRTGMLEQYF.

This chain joins TRBV6-5 and TRBJ2-5; absent DNA, TCRdb's TRBD2 call cannot be checked. The CDR3 runs 18 residues. CDR1 and CDR2 from the germline V gene are MNHEY and SVGAGI. The CDR3 sequence is CASSPRDAGRFNQETQYF.

Judged by frequency, this clonotype is medium-sized (0.01 to 0.1%). The rearrangement links TRBV12-3 or TRBV12-4 to TRBJ2-2; TCRdb's D gene call, TRBD2, goes unchecked for lack of DNA. The CDR3 runs 17 residues. The CDR3: CASRHGGQGRYTGELFF.

This sequence joins TRBV6-5 and TRBJ1-1; TCRdb outputs TRBD1, but without DNA this stays unchecked. This CDR3 spans 15 amino acids. CDR1 and CDR2 (germline): MNHEY, SVGAGI. CDR3 loop: CASSLTLTGSAEAFF.

The rearrangement uses TRBV2 and TRBJ2-2; TCRdb's D call, TRBD2, is unchecked because there is no DNA. This CDR3 is built from 15 residues. Looked up from germline, CDR1 is SNHLY and CDR2 is FYNNEI. Here the CDR3 reads CASSASVTNTGELFF.

Measured by frequency, this clonotype is medium-sized. The chain uses TRBV27 and TRBJ2-7; TCRdb gives TRBD1 as the D gene, but with no DNA this cannot be confirmed. Germline CDR1 is MNHEY and CDR2 is SMNVEV (reference sequence). The CDR3 loop spans 13 amino acids. CDR3 loop: CASSLSEGNEQYF.

The J gene is TRBJ2-7, the V gene TRBV4-1; TCRdb gives TRBD1 as the D gene, but with no DNA this cannot be confirmed. The germline V gene encodes CDR1 MGHRA and CDR2 YSYEKL. This CDR3 contains 16 residues. The CDR3: CASSQDKGLGSYEQYF.

The chain carries TRBV7-9 and TRBJ2-7. CDR1 and CDR2 (germline): SEHNR, FQNEAQ (reference sequence). The CDR3 loop spans 13 amino acids. The CDR3 loop is CASSPSGDYEQYF.

This chain links TRBV6-5 with TRBJ1-1. The CDR3 covers 14 residues. Germline CDR1 MNHEY, CDR2 SVGAGI. The CDR3 is CASNEEGMNTEAFF.

The rearrangement links TRBV2 to TRBJ2-7; lacking DNA, the TRBD1 call made by TCRdb goes unchecked. Germline V gene sequence: CDR1 SNHLY, CDR2 FYNNEI. The CDR3 covers 13 residues. CDR3 loop: CASTIPGGTEQYF.

The chain has TRBV15 and TRBJ2-1; with no DNA, the TCRdb D assignment of TRBD2 cannot be verified. CDR1 LNHNV and CDR2 YYDKDF come from the germline V gene (reference sequence). The length of the CDR3 is 17 residues. CDR3 loop: CATSNGLAGGYYNEQFF. The variable domain in full, completed from reference TRBV15 and TRBJ2-1, reads DAMVIQNPRYQVTQFGKPVTLSCSQTLNHNVMYWYQQKSSQAPKLLFHYYDKDFNNEADTPDNFQSRRPNTSFCFLDIRSPGLGDTAMYLCATSNGLAGGYYNEQFFGPGTRLTVL.

This chain joins TRBV2 and TRBJ2-1; TCRdb's D gene call, TRBD1, goes unchecked for lack of DNA. Germline lookup yields CDR1 SNHLY and CDR2 FYNNEI. This CDR3 contains 14 residues. CDR3 sequence reads: CASNPGQNYNEQFF.

This chain connects TRBV18 to TRBJ2-2; the D gene TCRdb calls, TRBD1, cannot be checked with no DNA. Germline assignment: CDR1 KGHSH and CDR2 LQKENI. This CDR3 is 16 amino acids long. CDR3 amino acids: CASSRPGQGDTGELFF.

The V call is TRBV6-6, the J call TRBJ1-3; lacking DNA, the TRBD1 call made by TCRdb goes unchecked. Germline V lookup: CDR1 MNHNY, CDR2 SVGAGI (reference sequence). The CDR3 is 17 amino acids. The CDR3 region is CASSPYSGGLSGNTIYF.